The clone carrying this TCR beta chain was seen repeatedly, ten times or more. The antigen remains undetermined. The sample belongs to a study of neurological immune-mediated disorders. General study findings and limits: The greatest TCR clonal expansion occurred in HTLV-1-associated myelopathy and the least in multiple sclerosis, which fell below healthy controls. Phylogenetic grouping assigned the repertoires of 18 of 34 multiple sclerosis patients to a single cluster of related CDR3 sequences. This cluster may be a repertoire-level signature.

V lost 6 bases, J lost 1 base, and 5 bases stayed unmatched. The CDR3 loop spans 15 amino acids. The cDNA was synthesized by 5'RACE incorporating 10-nucleotide random UMIs. Using its own MiXCR run on the 5' RACE reads, TCRdb lists one record per CDR3 protein. The data hold about 21,000 distinct CDR3 sequences, with 17% observed a single time. This sequence was found in a woman between 18 and 30 years old with multiple sclerosis. The chain carries TRBV12-3 or TRBV12-4 and TRBJ2-1, with 8 bases identical to TRBD2. The sequenced material came from CD8+ T cells from blood. Here the CDR3 DNA reads TGTGCCAGCAGGCCAACGGGGGGGTCCTACAATGAGCAGTTCTTC. Protein product: CASRPTGGSYNEQFF.